The sequence of this TCR beta chain was determined in a study of T cell responses to AZD1222 COVID-19 vaccine. Study overall: Second-dose intervals near 4 or 12 weeks were combined.

CDR3 length equals 12 residues. CDR1 is ENHRY and CDR2 is SYGVKD in the germline V gene. V shed 6 bases and J 7 bases; nucleotides not matched to a gene: 0. Study-wide points: At baseline, seropositivity was found in only six or seven AZD1222 recipients. Most donors were white British and more were female, and clonal diversity was possibly underestimated. Epitopes outside B.1.351 and B.1.1.7 mutated regions reportedly drew nearly half of spike TCRs.

As concerns this clone: Its antigen is unidentified.

Generated by immunoSEQ multiplex PCR, the TCRdb table keeps only in-frame clones and is missing some. The sample contains roughly 84,000 clones, roughly 87% of which appear only once. V gene TRBV10-3 combines with J gene TRBJ1-6; 7 nucleotides agree with TRBD1. Sequencing used peripheral blood, obtained on day 0 of AZD1222 vaccination. This clonotype was obtained from an adult in good health. CDR3 region: CAIRTGNSPLHF. The CDR3 DNA reads TGTGCCATCAGGACAGGGAATTCACCCCTCCACTTT.